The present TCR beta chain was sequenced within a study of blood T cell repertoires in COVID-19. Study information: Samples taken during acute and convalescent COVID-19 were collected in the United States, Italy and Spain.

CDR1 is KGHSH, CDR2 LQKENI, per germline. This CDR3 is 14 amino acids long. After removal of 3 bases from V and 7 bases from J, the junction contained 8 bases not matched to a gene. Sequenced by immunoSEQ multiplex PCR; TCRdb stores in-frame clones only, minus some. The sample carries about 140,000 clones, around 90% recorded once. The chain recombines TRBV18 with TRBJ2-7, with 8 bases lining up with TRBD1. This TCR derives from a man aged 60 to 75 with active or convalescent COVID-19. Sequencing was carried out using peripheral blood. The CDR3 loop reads CASSPRDRITEQYF. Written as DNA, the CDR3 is TGTGCCAGCTCACCCCGGGACAGGATAACAGAGCAGTACTTC.